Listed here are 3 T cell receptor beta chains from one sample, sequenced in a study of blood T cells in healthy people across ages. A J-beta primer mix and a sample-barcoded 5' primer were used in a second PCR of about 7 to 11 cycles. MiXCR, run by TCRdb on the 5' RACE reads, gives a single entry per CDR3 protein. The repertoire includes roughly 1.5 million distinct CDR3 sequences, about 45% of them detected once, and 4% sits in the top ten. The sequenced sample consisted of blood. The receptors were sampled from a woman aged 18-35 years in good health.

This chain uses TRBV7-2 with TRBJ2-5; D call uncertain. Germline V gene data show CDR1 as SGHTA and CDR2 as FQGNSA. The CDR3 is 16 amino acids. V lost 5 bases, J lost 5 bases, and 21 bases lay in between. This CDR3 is CASSPGRGRIFETQYF. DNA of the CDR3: TGTGCCAGCAGCCCAGGACGAGGCCGGATATTTGAGACCCAGTACTTC.

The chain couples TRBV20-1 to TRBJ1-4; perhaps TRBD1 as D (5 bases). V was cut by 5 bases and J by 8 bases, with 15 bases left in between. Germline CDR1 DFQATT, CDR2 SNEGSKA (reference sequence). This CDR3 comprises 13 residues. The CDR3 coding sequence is TGCAGTGCTGCCGGGGAAGGGGTGGAAAAACTGTTTTTT. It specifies CSAAGEGVEKLFF.

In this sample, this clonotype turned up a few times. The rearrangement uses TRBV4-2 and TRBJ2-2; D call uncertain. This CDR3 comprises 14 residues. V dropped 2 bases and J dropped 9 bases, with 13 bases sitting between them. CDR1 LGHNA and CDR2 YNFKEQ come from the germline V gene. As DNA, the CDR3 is TGTGCCAGCAGCCAACAGGACCTCTCCCGGGAGCTGTTTTTT. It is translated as CASSQQDLSRELFF.